The 5 T cell receptor beta chains reported below all come from one sample, sequenced in a study of blood T cells in healthy people across ages. Combining a sample-barcoded 5' primer with a J-beta primer mix, a second PCR ran for 7 to 11 cycles. TCRdb processed the 5' RACE reads anew with MiXCR; each CDR3 protein has one entry. The data show approximately 780,000 distinct CDR3 sequences, with more than 25% seen just once and around 2.9% held by the top ten. The same specimen was also included in a second study, on T cells of mothers and their children.

The sample comprised blood. These receptors were collected from a boy aged 10-17 years in good health.

The chain joins TRBV29-1 to TRBJ2-5; D could derive from TRBD1 or TRBD2 (7 bases each). Germline V CDR1 and CDR2: SQVTM, ANQGSEA. The CDR3 spans 12 residues. The V gene lost 6 bases and the J gene lost 5 bases, with 13 bases spanning the gap. The CDR3 protein is CSVQGGGETQYF. CDR3 DNA: TGCAGCGTCCAGGGGGGAGGGGAGACCCAGTACTTC.

The chain employs TRBV12-3 or TRBV12-4 and TRBJ2-7; D might be TRBD1 or TRBD2, each matching 6 bases. The CDR3 covers 14 residues. V gave up 3 bases and J gave up 5 bases, with 14 bases separating them. Written as DNA, the CDR3 is TGTGCCAGCAGTTTTGGGGGGCCCGGTGACGAGCAGTACTTC. Translated, it gives CASSFGGPGDEQYF.

V usage is TRBV24-1 and J usage is TRBJ2-2; D not certain. CDR3 length: 14 amino acids. Trimming took off 0 bases at V and 6 bases at J, with 7 bases between the two ends. Germline V lookup: CDR1 KGHDR, CDR2 SFDVKD. Written as DNA, the CDR3 is TGTGCCACCAGTGATTTGAACTCCCCCGGGGAGCTGTTTTTT. Translated: CATSDLNSPGELFF.

This clonotype has a handful of counts. The J gene is TRBJ2-5, the V gene TRBV6-1; D ambiguous. The J call is uncertain, as TRBJ2-1 better fits the DNA end. Germline loops: CDR1 MNHNS, CDR2 SASEGT. This CDR3 has 12 residues. CDR3 nucleotides: TGTGCCAGCAGGGTCCAGTACAATGAGCAGTTCTTC. Amino acid sequence: CASRVQYNEQFF.

This clonotype was seen at least ten times. This chain connects TRBV14 to TRBJ2-5; D remains ambiguous. With 0 bases removed from V and 3 bases from J, the gap between germline ends came to 5 bases. The CDR3 consists of 13 residues. CDR1 and CDR2 (germline): SGHDN, FVKESK. The CDR3 DNA is TGTGCCAGCAGCCAAGATGGGGAAGAGACCCAGTACTTC. Its translation is CASSQDGEETQYF.